This T cell receptor (beta chain) was retrieved from a study of T cells in Graves' hyperthyroidism and ophthalmopathy. Ten or more counts support this clonotype. From RNA transcripts, TCR beta CDR3 regions were amplified. Initially, a first-round RT-PCR of the TCR CDR3 employed the HTBI primer set. TCRdb called the multiplex PCR reads again in MiXCR, with one record for every CDR3 protein. The sample lists 600,000 to 700,000 distinct CDR3 sequences, about 45% occurring once. The germline V gene encodes CDR1 SGHTA and CDR2 FQGTGA. The V and J ends lost 5 bases and 7 bases respectively, with 17 bases between them. The CDR3 sequence is 14 residues long.

The sample taken for sequencing was peripheral blood or thyroid tissue (not recorded which). The chain couples TRBV7-3 to TRBJ2-5, with D perhaps matching TRBD1 (7 bases). The source of this sequence is an adult man with Graves' disease, either hyperthyroidism or ophthalmopathy (not recorded which). CDR3 sequence: CASSVGGQTGTQYF. The CDR3 DNA is TGTGCCAGCAGCGTCGGGGGACAGACGGGGACCCAGTACTTC.